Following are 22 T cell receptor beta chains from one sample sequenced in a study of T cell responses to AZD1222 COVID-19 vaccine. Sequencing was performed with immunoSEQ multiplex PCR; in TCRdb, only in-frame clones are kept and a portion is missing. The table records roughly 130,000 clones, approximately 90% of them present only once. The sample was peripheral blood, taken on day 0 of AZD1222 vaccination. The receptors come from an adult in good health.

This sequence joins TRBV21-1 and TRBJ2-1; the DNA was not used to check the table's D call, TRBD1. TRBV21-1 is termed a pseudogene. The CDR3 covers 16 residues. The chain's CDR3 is CASSKVQGFHYNEQFF. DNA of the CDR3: TGTGCCAGCAGCAAAGTTCAGGGGTTCCACTACAATGAGCAGTTCTTC.

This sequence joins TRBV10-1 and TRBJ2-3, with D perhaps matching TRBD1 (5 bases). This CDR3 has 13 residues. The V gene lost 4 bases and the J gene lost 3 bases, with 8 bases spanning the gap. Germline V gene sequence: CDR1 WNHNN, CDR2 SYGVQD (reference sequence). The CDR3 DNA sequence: TGCGCCAGCAGTGGGGGCCCTACAGATACGCAGTATTTT. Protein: CASSGGPTDTQYF.

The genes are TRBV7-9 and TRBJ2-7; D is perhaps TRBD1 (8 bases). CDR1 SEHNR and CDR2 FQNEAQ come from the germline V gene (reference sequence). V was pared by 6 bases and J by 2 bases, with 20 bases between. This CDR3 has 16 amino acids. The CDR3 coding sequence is TGTGCCAGCAGTCCCTGGGGAGGGACAGGACCCTACGAGCAGTACTTC. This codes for CASSPWGGTGPYEQYF.

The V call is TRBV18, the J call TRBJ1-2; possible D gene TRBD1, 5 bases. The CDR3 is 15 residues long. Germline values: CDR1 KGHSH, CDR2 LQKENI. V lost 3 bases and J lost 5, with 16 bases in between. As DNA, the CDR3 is TGTGCCAGCTCACCTCGGTGGGGGTGGGATTATGGCTACACCTTC. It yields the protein CASSPRWGWDYGYTF.

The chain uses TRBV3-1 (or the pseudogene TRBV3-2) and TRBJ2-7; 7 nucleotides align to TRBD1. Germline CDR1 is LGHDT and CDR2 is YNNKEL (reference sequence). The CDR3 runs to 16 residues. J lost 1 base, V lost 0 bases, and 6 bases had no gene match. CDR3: CASSQDHPGGSYEQYF. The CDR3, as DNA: TGTGCCAGCAGCCAAGATCACCCAGGGGGATCCTACGAGCAGTACTTC.

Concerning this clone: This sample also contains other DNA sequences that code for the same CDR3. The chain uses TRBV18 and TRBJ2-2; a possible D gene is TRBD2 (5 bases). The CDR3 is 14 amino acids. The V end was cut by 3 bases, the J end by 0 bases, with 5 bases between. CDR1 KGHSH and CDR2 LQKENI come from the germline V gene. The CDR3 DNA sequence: TGTGCCAGCTCACCGGACTCGAACACCGGGGAGCTGTTTTTT. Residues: CASSPDSNTGELFF.

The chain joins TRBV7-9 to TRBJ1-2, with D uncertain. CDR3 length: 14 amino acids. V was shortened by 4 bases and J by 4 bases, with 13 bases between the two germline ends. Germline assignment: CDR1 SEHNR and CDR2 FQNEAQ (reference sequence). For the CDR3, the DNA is TGTGCCAGCAGCTCGCCGACGCCAGCCTATGGCTACACCTTC. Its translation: CASSSPTPAYGYTF.

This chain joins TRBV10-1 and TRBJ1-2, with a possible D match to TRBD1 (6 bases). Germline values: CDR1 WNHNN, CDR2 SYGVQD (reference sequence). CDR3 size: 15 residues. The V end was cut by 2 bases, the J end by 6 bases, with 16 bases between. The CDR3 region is CASSEGFQGSDGYTF. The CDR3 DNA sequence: TGCGCCAGCAGTGAGGGTTTCCAGGGGTCGGATGGCTACACCTTC.

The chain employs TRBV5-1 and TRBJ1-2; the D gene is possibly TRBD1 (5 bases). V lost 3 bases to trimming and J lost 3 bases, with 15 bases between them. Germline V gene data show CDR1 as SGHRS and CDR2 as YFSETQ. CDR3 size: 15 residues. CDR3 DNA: TGCGCCAGCAGCTCATTCGGTGGGGCTGACTATGGCTACACCTTC. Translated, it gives CASSSFGGADYGYTF.

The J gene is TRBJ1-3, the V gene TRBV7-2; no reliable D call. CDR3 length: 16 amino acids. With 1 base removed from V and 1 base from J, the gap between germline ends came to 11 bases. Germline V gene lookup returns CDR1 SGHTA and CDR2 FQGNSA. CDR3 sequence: CASSLEPGGSGNTIYF. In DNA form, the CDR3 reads TGTGCCAGCAGCTTAGAGCCGGGAGGATCTGGAAACACCATATATTTT.

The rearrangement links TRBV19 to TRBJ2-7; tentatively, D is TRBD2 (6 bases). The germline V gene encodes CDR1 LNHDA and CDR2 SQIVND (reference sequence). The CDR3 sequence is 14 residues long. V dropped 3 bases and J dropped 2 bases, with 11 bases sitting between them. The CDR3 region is CASSMAGPPYEQYF. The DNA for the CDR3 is TGTGCCAGTAGTATGGCGGGGCCCCCCTACGAGCAGTACTTC.

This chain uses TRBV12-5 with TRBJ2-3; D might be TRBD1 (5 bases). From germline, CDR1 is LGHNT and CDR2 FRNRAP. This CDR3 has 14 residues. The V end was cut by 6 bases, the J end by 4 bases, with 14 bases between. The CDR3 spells CASGLQELADTQYF. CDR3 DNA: TGTGCTAGTGGCTTACAGGAACTCGCAGATACGCAGTATTTT.

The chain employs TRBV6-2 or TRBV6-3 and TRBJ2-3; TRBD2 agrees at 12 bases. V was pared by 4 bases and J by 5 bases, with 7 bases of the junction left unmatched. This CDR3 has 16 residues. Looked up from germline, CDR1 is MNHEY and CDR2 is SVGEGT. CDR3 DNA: TGTGCCAGCAGTTCGAGACTAGCGGGGGCGGAAGATACGCAGTATTTT. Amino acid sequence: CASSSRLAGAEDTQYF.

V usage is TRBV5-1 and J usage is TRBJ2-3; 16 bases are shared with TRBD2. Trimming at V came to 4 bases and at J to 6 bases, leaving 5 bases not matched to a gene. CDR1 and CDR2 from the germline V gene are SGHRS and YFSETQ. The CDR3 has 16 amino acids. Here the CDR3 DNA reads TGCGCCAGCAGCCAGGGGACTAGCGGGGGGGCCGATACGCAGTATTTT. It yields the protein CASSQGTSGGADTQYF.

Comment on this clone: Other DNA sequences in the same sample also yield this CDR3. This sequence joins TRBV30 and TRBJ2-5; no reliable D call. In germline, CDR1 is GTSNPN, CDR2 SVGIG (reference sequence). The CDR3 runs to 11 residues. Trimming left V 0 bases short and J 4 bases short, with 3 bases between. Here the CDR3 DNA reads TGTGCCTGGAGTGTACGAGAGACCCAGTACTTC. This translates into CAWSVRETQYF.

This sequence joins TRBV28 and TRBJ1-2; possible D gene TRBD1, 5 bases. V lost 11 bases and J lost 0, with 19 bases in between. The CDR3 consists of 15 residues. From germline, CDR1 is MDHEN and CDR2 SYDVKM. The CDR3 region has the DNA TGTGCCTGCGAACCATCAGGGTCCGCTAACTATGGCTACACCTTC. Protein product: CACEPSGSANYGYTF.

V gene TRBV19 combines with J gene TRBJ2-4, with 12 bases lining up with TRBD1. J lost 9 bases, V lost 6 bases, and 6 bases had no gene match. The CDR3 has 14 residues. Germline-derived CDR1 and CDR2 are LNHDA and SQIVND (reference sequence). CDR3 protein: CASSWDRGQSIQYF. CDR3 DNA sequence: TGTGCCAGTAGCTGGGACAGGGGGCAATCCATTCAGTACTTC.

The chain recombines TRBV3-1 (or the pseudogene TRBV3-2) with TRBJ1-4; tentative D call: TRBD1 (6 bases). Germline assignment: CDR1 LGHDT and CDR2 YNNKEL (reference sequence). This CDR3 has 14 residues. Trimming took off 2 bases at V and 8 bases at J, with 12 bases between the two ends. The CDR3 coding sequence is TGTGCCAGCAGCCAATATTCAGGGGCCGAAAAACTGTTTTTT. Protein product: CASSQYSGAEKLFF.

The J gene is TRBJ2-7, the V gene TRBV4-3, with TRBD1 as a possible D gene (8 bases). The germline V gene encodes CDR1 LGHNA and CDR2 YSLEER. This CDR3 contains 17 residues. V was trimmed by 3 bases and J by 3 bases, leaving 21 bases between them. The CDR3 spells CASSHLRTGRDFYEQYF. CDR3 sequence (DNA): TGCGCCAGCAGCCACCTTCGGACAGGGAGGGATTTCTACGAGCAGTACTTC.

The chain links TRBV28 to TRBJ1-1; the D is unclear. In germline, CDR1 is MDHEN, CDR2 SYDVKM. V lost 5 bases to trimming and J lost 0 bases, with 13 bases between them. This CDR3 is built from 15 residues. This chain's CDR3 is CASSGRVTMNTEAFF. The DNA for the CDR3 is TGTGCCAGCAGTGGGAGGGTGACGATGAACACTGAAGCTTTCTTT.

The CDR3 region is CASRSLEGVSNQPQHF. The CDR3 nucleotides read TGTGCAAGTCGCTCGTTGGAGGGGGTGAGCAATCAGCCCCAGCATTTT. This rearrangement joins TRBV12-2 to TRBJ1-5. TRBV12-2 is shown as a pseudogene. The CDR3 spans 16 residues.

The CDR3 region is CASSVLAGVQETQYF. The CDR3 DNA is TGTGCCAGCAGCGTACTAGCGGGGGTCCAAGAGACCCAGTACTTC. V gene TRBV9 combines with J gene TRBJ2-5; 10 bases are shared with TRBD2. This CDR3 has 15 amino acids. Trimming cost V 1 base and J 1 base; bases outside gene matches: 1. CDR1 is SGDLS and CDR2 is YYNGEE in the germline V gene.